This is a list of T cell receptor beta chains from one sample in a study of response to subunit inactivated influenza vaccine. TCRdb reanalysed the RT-PCR reads using MiXCR and keeps one entry per CDR3 protein. The profile covers 700,000 to 800,000 distinct CDR3 sequences, with less than 20% appearing a single time and about a tenth taken by the ten largest. This specimen consisted of PBMCs from blood, obtained 5 days after vaccination. The receptor set was obtained from a man in his forties or fifties who received an inactivated influenza vaccine. The CDR3 runs from the conserved cysteine through the conserved F or W. D genes are given only for firm matches. The listing skips clone size in some rows; elsewhere it reads once, few, many or a size class.

v_call	j_call	d_call	clone_size	cdr3_aa	cdr3_nt
TRBV6-2/TRBV6-3	TRBJ1-5	TRBD1	many	CASSWTGSNQPQHF	TGTGCCAGCAGTTGGACAGGGAGCAATCAGCCCCAGCATTTT
TRBV5-6	TRBJ2-2	-	few	CASSLMSLVTGELFF	TGTGCCAGCAGCTTGATGTCCTTAGTCACCGGGGAGCTGTTTTTT
TRBV12-2	TRBJ2-6	-	-	CASWPGQGTYGANVLTF	TGTGCAAGTTGGCCGGGACAGGGAACGTACGGGGCCAACGTCCTGACTTTC
TRBV5-1	TRBJ2-2	TRBD1	few	CASSSRQGPGELFF	TGCGCCAGCAGCTCCCGACAGGGCCCCGGGGAGCTGTTTTTT
TRBV20-1	TRBJ2-1	TRBD2	few	CSARADGLGPTREQFF	TGCAGTGCTAGAGCCGACGGACTAGGTCCTACCAGAGAGCAGTTCTTC
TRBV12-3/TRBV12-4	TRBJ1-1	-	-	CASSLFDTEAFF	TGTGCCAGCAGTTTATTCGACACTGAAGCTTTCTTT
TRBV30	TRBJ2-5	TRBD2	few	CAWRGGATSIGGTQYF	TGTGCCTGGAGGGGAGGGGCGACTAGTATTGGGGGGACCCAGTACTTC
TRBV5-1	TRBJ2-5	TRBD1	-	CASSLGPGGSETQYF	TGCGCCAGCAGCTTGGGTCCAGGGGGCTCAGAGACCCAGTACTTC
TRBV20-1	TRBJ2-5	-	few	CSASLGQYQETQYF	TGCAGTGCTAGTTTGGGGCAGTACCAAGAGACCCAGTACTTC
TRBV16	TRBJ1-1	-	-	CASSQSKGVTEAFF	TGTGCCAGCAGCCAATCGAAGGGGGTCACTGAAGCTTTCTTT
TRBV3-1	TRBJ2-5	-	-	CASSYPGREETQYF	TGTGCCAGCAGCTATCCCGGGCGTGAAGAGACCCAGTACTTC
TRBV29-1	TRBJ2-5	TRBD1	-	CSVEENRGQGTQYF	TGCAGCGTTGAGGAAAATAGGGGACAGGGGACCCAGTACTTC
TRBV5-6	TRBJ2-7	TRBD1	-	CASSTRTGRGKMNF	TGTGCCAGCAGCACAAGGACAGGCCGCGGAAAAATGAACTTC
TRBV7-2	TRBJ1-2	TRBD1	few	CASSLARTGSYGYTF	TGTGCCAGCAGCTTAGCACGGACAGGCTCCTATGGCTACACCTTC
TRBV7-9	TRBJ2-7	-	many	CASSSRNTPHEQYF	TGTGCCAGCAGCTCCAGAAACACCCCTCACGAGCAGTACTTC
TRBV12-3/TRBV12-4	TRBJ2-7	-	-	CASSMAAGPYEQYF	TGTGCCAGCAGTATGGCGGCAGGACCTTACGAGCAGTACTTC
TRBV12-3/TRBV12-4	TRBJ2-2	TRBD1	few	CASRPTGLGTGELFF	TGTGCCAGCAGGCCGACAGGGTTGGGCACCGGGGAGCTGTTTTTT
TRBV7-2	TRBJ1-5	-	-	CASSLDRIRNQPQHF	TGTGCCAGCAGCTTAGACAGGATTCGCAATCAGCCCCAGCATTTT
TRBV20-1	TRBJ1-5	TRBD1	-	CSALGQIEWPQHF	TGCAGTGCTTTGGGACAGATAGAATGGCCCCAGCATTTT
TRBV4-2	TRBJ2-5	-	few	CASSQVRDQETQYF	TGTGCCAGCAGCCAAGTGAGAGACCAAGAGACCCAGTACTTC
TRBV15	TRBJ2-1	TRBD1	many	CATSKRQGSYNEQFF	TGTGCCACCAGCAAACGACAGGGATCCTACAATGAGCAGTTCTTC
TRBV10-2	TRBJ2-2	TRBD2	-	CASRPSGGAPGELFF	TGCGCCAGCAGACCTAGCGGGGGGGCCCCCGGGGAGCTGTTTTTT
TRBV28	TRBJ1-5	-	-	CASSQTVRQPQHF	TGTGCCAGCAGCCAGACAGTTCGTCAGCCCCAGCATTTT
TRBV28	TRBJ2-2	-	-	CASQTGLASTGELFF	TGTGCCTCACAGACGGGGCTAGCGAGTACCGGGGAGCTGTTTTTT
TRBV7-2	TRBJ2-2	-	few	CASSLLRAGSHWELFF	TGTGCCAGCAGCTTATTGAGGGCGGGGAGTCACTGGGAGCTGTTTTTT
TRBV9	TRBJ2-2	-	-	CASSVVWDTGELFF	TGTGCCAGCAGCGTAGTATGGGACACCGGGGAGCTGTTTTTT
TRBV12-3/TRBV12-4	TRBJ2-3	-	many	CASSPRADDTQYF	TGTGCCAGCAGCCCCCGGGCGGACGATACGCAGTATTTT
TRBV5-1	TRBJ2-5	-	few	CASSPQDPQETQYF	TGCGCCAGCAGCCCCCAGGACCCCCAAGAGACCCAGTACTTC
TRBV12-3/TRBV12-4	TRBJ2-2	TRBD1	-	CASSPSLTGPTGELFF	TGTGCCAGCAGTCCGTCCCTGACAGGGCCCACCGGGGAGCTGTTTTTT
TRBV11-2	TRBJ2-7	-	-	CASSVSYNYEQYF	TGTGCCAGCAGCGTTAGCTATAACTACGAGCAGTACTTC
TRBV5-1	TRBJ2-1	-	few	CASSLVGEHYNEQFF	TGCGCCAGCAGCTTGGTGGGGGAACACTACAATGAGCAGTTCTTC
TRBV5-1	TRBJ1-2	-	few	CASSLDSQANYGYTF	TGCGCCAGCAGCTTGGACAGTCAAGCTAACTATGGCTACACCTTC
TRBV29-1	TRBJ2-7	TRBD1	few	CSVGGQGFYEQYF	TGCAGCGTGGGGGGACAGGGATTCTACGAGCAGTACTTC
TRBV7-8	TRBJ2-3	-	-	CASSLAPYTDTQYF	TGTGCCAGCAGCTTAGCGCCGTACACAGATACGCAGTATTTT
TRBV6-5	TRBJ2-2	-	few	CASSYNVGGDTGELFF	TGTGCCAGCAGTTACAACGTGGGGGGAGACACCGGGGAGCTGTTTTTT
TRBV11-2	TRBJ2-2	-	-	CASSDPVRAASGELFF	TGTGCCAGCAGCGACCCGGTTCGGGCGGCGTCCGGGGAGCTGTTTTTT
TRBV7-2	TRBJ2-7	-	-	CASSLAATSSYEQYF	TGTGCCAGCAGCTTAGCGGCGACTAGCTCCTACGAGCAGTACTTC
TRBV7-9	TRBJ2-5	TRBD1	many	CASSSQPRGQETQYF	TGTGCCAGCAGCTCCCAACCCAGGGGGCAAGAGACCCAGTACTTC
TRBV12-3/TRBV12-4	TRBJ2-3	TRBD1	-	CASSSETGWPDTQYF	TGTGCCAGCAGTTCCGAGACAGGGTGGCCAGATACGCAGTATTTT
TRBV6-1	TRBJ2-1	-	many	CASTHGRSSYNEQFF	TGTGCCAGCACACATGGCAGGAGCTCCTACAATGAGCAGTTCTTC
TRBV6-1	TRBJ1-5	-	-	CASSAGGGGNQPQHF	TGTGCCAGCAGTGCGGGTGGGGGTGGCAATCAGCCCCAGCATTTT
TRBV29-1	TRBJ1-5	-	few	CSVSDGTGPQHF	TGCAGCGTTAGCGACGGCACGGGGCCCCAGCATTTT
TRBV7-2	TRBJ2-7	-	once	CASSFKTAYEQYF	TGTGCCAGCAGCTTCAAGACAGCCTACGAGCAGTACTTC
TRBV5-1	TRBJ2-5	-	many	CASSTGVQETQYF	TGTGCCAGCAGTACAGGAGTACAAGAGACCCAGTACTTC
TRBV7-9	TRBJ1-1	-	few	CASSRDREAFF	TGTGCCAGCAGCCGAGACAGGGAAGCTTTCTTT
TRBV10-3	TRBJ2-2	TRBD2	-	CAISEGGVPGELFF	TGTGCCATCAGTGAGGGGGGGGTGCCCGGGGAGCTGTTTTTT
TRBV25-1	TRBJ2-5	TRBD2	-	CASSPSSGGAGPQYF	TGTGCCAGCAGTCCTTCGTCCGGGGGGGCCGGGCCCCAGTACTTC
TRBV5-1	TRBJ1-2	-	few	CASSLADSDVGYTF	TGCGCCAGCAGCTTGGCGGACAGCGATGTTGGCTACACCTTC
TRBV5-1	TRBJ2-3	-	-	CASRVIASSTDTQYF	TGCGCCAGCAGAGTGATCGCCTCTAGCACAGATACGCAGTATTTT